This T cell receptor (beta chain) comes out of a study of Ad26.COV2.S vaccination and SARS-CoV-2 variants (dated by TCRdb to the early 2020s). About the study as a whole: TCRbeta repertoire sequencing served as the tool for gauging how specific and how broad the SARS-CoV-2-reactive T cell receptors were following Ad26.COV2.S vaccination. The TCR-sequenced set comprised around 30 samples: some 19 Ad26.COV2.S vaccine recipients, 5 placebo recipients and 8 SARS-CoV-2 convalescent individuals.

The time point label for this specimen denotes: individuals recovered from natural SARS-CoV-2 infection. The immunoSEQ Assay was the method used to sequence TCRbeta CDR3 regions. After extraction, genomic DNA underwent amplification by bias-controlled multiplex PCR, followed by high-throughput sequencing. On the authors' methods: To quantify the absolute abundance of every unique TCRbeta CDR3 region, sequences were collapsed and filtered. T cell fraction was estimated by normalizing TCRbeta template counts to usable DNA, which was measured by amplifying reference genes present in all nucleated cells. Repertoire TCRs were annotated as SARS-CoV-2-specific when V gene, CDR3 amino acid sequence and J gene were exactly matched to a known reactive TCR set. The reference SARS-CoV-2 TCR set came from MIRA and was filtered for enrichment in COVID-19-positive ImmuneCODE repertoires, removing public or cross-reactive TCRs. Based on the MIRA antigens, annotated TCRs were further analysed at the level of specific ORF or position within ORF. Depth was the summed frequency of annotated unique rearrangements, while breadth was defined as annotated unique rearrangements over total unique productive rearrangements. Two-sided Wilcoxon rank-sum tests were used to compare TCR breadth between groups. This is the immuneACCESS table as TCRdb keeps it, with only in-frame sequences that have V and J called. A part of the clones is gone; compared with another copy, unresolved V genes explain less than half, and the rest is unexplained. The V and J calls and clone size were taken over from that table, and D and trimming were inferred from the DNA. Recorded for this sample are more than 40,000 clones; roughly 83% of them occurred a single time. The top ten constitute roughly 45% of the sample.

Details on this clone: No antigen is known for it. Base qualities are not at hand, and no much larger clone is one base apart.

The V end gives up 1 base and the J end 6 bases, leaving 2 bases in the junction not matched to a gene. In the germline V gene, CDR1 corresponds to SGHRS and CDR2 to YFSETQ. The CDR3 goes from the cysteine to the phenylalanine over 14 residues. Only the CDR3 region is kept as DNA, spanning 42 bases read in frame from base 1. Summary of the overall study and its limitations: Higher spike-specific TCR breadth was observed in Ad26.COV2.S recipients than in placebo recipients (P = 0.0014). After vaccination, substantial breadth of spike-specific CD8+ and CD4+ T cell responses was reported. Non-spike TCR breadth was comparable between vaccine and placebo recipients, consistent with the vaccine containing only spike. It was noted by the authors that total T cell responses may have been underestimated by the TCR breadth and depth analyses.

In this chain, TRBV5-1 is recombined with TRBJ2-1, with 9 central nucleotides matching TRBD1. The specimen comprised peripheral blood, sampled after recovery from COVID-19. This TCR was sampled from a human donor who had recovered from COVID-19. The bases are TGCGCCAGCAGCTTGATGACAGGGGGCAATGAGCAGTTCTTC. This yields the protein CASSLMTGGNEQFF. Extended through the reference TRBV5-1 and TRBJ2-1 proteins, this CDR3 yields the full variable domain: KAGVTQTPRYLIKTRGQQVTLSCSPISGHRSVSWYQQTPGQGLQFLFEYFSETQRNKGNFPGRFSGRQFSNSRSEMNVSTLELGDSALYLCASSLMTGGNEQFFGPGTRLTVL.